This TCR beta chain was sequenced in a study of early T cells in non-severe SARS-CoV-2 infection. About the study: Chains stayed unpaired after sequencing of bulk RNA from unsorted whole blood.

The germline V gene encodes CDR1 SGHDT and CDR2 YYEEEE. The CDR3 spans 14 residues. The V end was cut by 4 bases, the J end by 1 base, with 11 bases between. Via MiXCR, TCRdb re-called the 5' RACE reads, giving one row per CDR3 protein. Seen here are 50,000 to 60,000 distinct CDR3 sequences, 12% observed once, and the top ten hold approximately 1.3%. This clonotype was recorded only once. Sequencing was done on a sample of whole blood. The clonotype originates from an adult who was a healthcare worker with PCR-confirmed SARS-CoV-2 infection or an uninfected control (not recorded which). V gene TRBV5-6 combines with J gene TRBJ1-1, with a possible D match to TRBD1 (5 bases). CDR3: CASSIGASNTEAFF. Written as DNA, the CDR3 is TGTGCCAGCAGCATCGGGGCGTCGAACACTGAAGCTTTCTTT.